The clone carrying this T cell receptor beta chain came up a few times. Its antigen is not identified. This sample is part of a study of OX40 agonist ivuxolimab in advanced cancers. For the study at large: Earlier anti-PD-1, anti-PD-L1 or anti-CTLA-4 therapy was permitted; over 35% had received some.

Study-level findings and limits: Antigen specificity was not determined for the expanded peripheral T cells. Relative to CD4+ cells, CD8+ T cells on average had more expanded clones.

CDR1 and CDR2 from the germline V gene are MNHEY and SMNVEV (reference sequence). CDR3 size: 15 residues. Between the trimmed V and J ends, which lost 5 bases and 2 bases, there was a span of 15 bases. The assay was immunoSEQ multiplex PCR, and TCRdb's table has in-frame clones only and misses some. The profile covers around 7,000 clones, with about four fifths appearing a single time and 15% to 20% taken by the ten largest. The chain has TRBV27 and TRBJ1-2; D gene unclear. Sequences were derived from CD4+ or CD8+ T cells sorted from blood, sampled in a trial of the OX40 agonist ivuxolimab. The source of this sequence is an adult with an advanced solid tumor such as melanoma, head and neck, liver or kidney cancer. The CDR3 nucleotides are TGTGCCAGCAGTCAAAAGGCCCGGAGAAACTATGGCTACACCTTC. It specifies CASSQKARRNYGYTF.